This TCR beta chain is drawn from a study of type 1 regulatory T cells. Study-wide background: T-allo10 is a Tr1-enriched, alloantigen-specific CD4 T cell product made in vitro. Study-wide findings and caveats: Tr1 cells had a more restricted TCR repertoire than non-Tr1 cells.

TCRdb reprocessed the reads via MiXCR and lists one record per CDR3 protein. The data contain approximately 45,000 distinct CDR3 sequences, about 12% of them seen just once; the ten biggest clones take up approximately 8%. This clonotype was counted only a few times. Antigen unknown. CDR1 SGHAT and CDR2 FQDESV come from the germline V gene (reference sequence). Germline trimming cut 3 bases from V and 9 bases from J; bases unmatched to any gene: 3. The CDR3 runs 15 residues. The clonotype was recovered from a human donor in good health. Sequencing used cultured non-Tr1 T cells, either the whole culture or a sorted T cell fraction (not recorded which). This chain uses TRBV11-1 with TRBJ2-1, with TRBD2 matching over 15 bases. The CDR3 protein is CASSLAGLAGGEQFF. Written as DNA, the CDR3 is TGTGCCAGCAGCTTGGCGGGACTAGCGGGAGGTGAGCAGTTCTTC.